The 31 T cell receptor beta chains below all came from one sample that was sequenced in a study of regulatory T cells in long-lasting Graves disease. Time point specified: newly diagnosed GD, antithyroid drugs for less than 3 months. The TCR library was made from RNA extracted from PBMCs. Assembly of TCR beta libraries relied on iRepertoire HTBI primers together with Arm-PCR of CDR3 regions. TCRdb re-called the multiplex PCR reads through MiXCR, storing one row per CDR3 protein. The sample has 300,000 to 450,000 distinct CDR3 sequences; about a sixth are singletons. The starting material was peripheral blood mononuclear cells (PBMCs), obtained at new diagnosis, from a patient treated with antithyroid drugs. The receptor source for this set is a female donor with Graves disease.

This clonotype was counted only a few times. V is TRBV19 and J is TRBJ1-1, with 8 bases fitting TRBD1. V was clipped by 3 bases and J by 3 bases; unmatched bases: 0. Germline lookup yields CDR1 LNHDA and CDR2 SQIVND (reference sequence). The CDR3 is 13 residues long. CDR3 sequence: CASSMDRDTEAFF. As DNA, the CDR3 is TGTGCCAGTAGTATGGACAGGGACACTGAAGCTTTCTTT.

J is TRBJ2-3 and V is TRBV5-1; TRBD2 matches at 8 bases. The CDR3 has 16 amino acids. Germline trimming cut 0 bases from V and 5 bases from J; bases unmatched to any gene: 8. The germline V gene has CDR1 SGHRS and CDR2 YFSETQ. CDR3 loop: CASSLVLREAGDTQYF. CDR3 coding DNA: TGCGCCAGCAGCTTGGTTCTGCGGGAGGCGGGAGATACGCAGTATTTT.

This sequence joins TRBV12-3 or TRBV12-4 and TRBJ1-6, with TRBD1 identical over 8 bases. The CDR3 sequence is 14 residues long. The V and J ends lost 6 bases and 8 bases, in that order; junction bases with no gene match: 6. The CDR3 spells CASRPTGADSPLHF. CDR3 in DNA: TGTGCCAGCAGACCGACAGGGGCGGATTCACCCCTCCACTTT.

At least ten counts were recorded for this clonotype. This chain joins TRBV19 and TRBJ1-2; 7 bases agree with TRBD1. Germline CDR1 LNHDA, CDR2 SQIVND (reference sequence). CDR3 size: 17 residues. Trimming cost V 5 bases and J 1 base; bases outside gene matches: 13. CDR3 bases: TGTGCCAGTAGTGAGTGGGACAGCGACTTAATTAACTATGGCTACACCTTC. As protein: CASSEWDSDLINYGYTF.

This clonotype was seen at least ten times. The chain joins TRBV5-1 to TRBJ2-3; no definite D call. Per the germline V gene, CDR1 is SGHRS and CDR2 is YFSETQ. The length of the CDR3 is 13 residues. Trimming cost V 1 base and J 4 bases, with 7 bases left between them. This CDR3 reads CASSLTIADTQYF. The CDR3 DNA is TGCGCCAGCAGCTTGACAATAGCAGATACGCAGTATTTT.

This clonotype was observed at least ten times. The chain employs TRBV11-2 and TRBJ2-2; D uncertain. V was cut by 2 bases and J by 6 bases, with 7 bases left in between. The length of the CDR3 is 13 residues. Germline V lookup: CDR1 SGHAT, CDR2 FQNNGV. The CDR3 here is CASSLTDAGELFF. CDR3 bases: TGTGCCAGCAGCTTAACAGATGCCGGGGAGCTGTTTTTT. Variable domain in full (rest from reference TRBV11-2 and TRBJ2-2): EAGVAQSPRYKIIEKRQSVAFWCNPISGHATLYWYQQILGQGPKLLIQFQNNGVVDDSQLPKDRFSAERLKGVDSTLKIQPAKLEDSAVYLCASSLTDAGELFFGEGSRLTVL.

This clonotype was seen ten or more times. The chain employs TRBV5-8 and TRBJ1-2; D gene unclear. Trimming cost V 7 bases and J 7 bases, with 11 bases left between them. CDR3 length: 11 residues. From germline, CDR1 is SGHTS and CDR2 YDEGEE. This chain's CDR3 is CASSPGLGYTF. CDR3 sequence (DNA): TGTGCCAGCTCCCCCGGGCTTGGCTACACCTTC.

This clonotype was found once. At one end, the junction sequence differs from germline, possibly due to a read error. V gene TRBV7-9 combines with J gene TRBJ2-7, with TRBD1 matching over 7 bases. The V gene's germline CDR1 is SEHNR and CDR2 FQNEAQ (reference sequence). CDR3 size: 16 residues. CDR3 DNA sequence: TGCGCCAGCAGCCAGATCGGCACGGACAGGTCCTACGAGCAGTACTTC. This codes for CASSQIGTDRSYEQYF.

This clonotype has a count of ten or more. V gene TRBV9 combines with J gene TRBJ2-3; the match to TRBD2 covers 11 bases. Germline-derived CDR1 and CDR2 are SGDLS and YYNGEE. Losses at the gene ends were 0 bases for V and 4 bases for J; bases not matched to a gene: 13. The CDR3 totals 19 residues. The CDR3 is CASSVEVLGTSGGADTQYF. The CDR3 DNA follows: TGTGCCAGCAGCGTAGAAGTGCTAGGGACTAGCGGTGGAGCAGATACGCAGTATTTT.

This chain connects TRBV12-3 or TRBV12-4 to TRBJ2-7; D call uncertain. The CDR3 runs 15 residues. V lost 8 bases and J lost 7, with 24 bases in between. The CDR3 spells CASSPPAHPTEEQYF. In DNA, the CDR3 is TGTGCCAGCTCACCACCGGCACACCCGACGGAGGAGCAGTACTTC.

This clonotype was seen only a few times. The V gene is TRBV29-1, the J gene TRBJ2-7, with D perhaps TRBD1 (5 bases). V was cut by 4 bases and J by 3 bases, with 13 bases left in between. Germline CDR1 and CDR2: SQVTM and ANQGSEA. The CDR3 totals 13 residues. CDR3 residues: CSVVSQDHYEQYF. CDR3 nucleotides: TGCAGCGTTGTCTCACAGGACCACTACGAGCAGTACTTC.

This clonotype was observed at least ten times. The chain joins TRBV24-1 to TRBJ2-5; 11 nucleotides match TRBD2. Trimming took 9 bases from V and 3 from J; bases not matched to a gene: 2. Germline loops: CDR1 KGHDR, CDR2 SFDVKD. CDR3 length: 13 residues. The CDR3 sequence: CATGGLAEETQYF. The CDR3 DNA follows: TGTGCCACCGGGGGACTAGCGGAAGAGACCCAGTACTTC.

This clonotype was recorded at least ten times. The rearrangement joins TRBV3-1 to TRBJ1-1; possible D gene TRBD1, 5 bases. The V gene lost 3 bases and the J gene lost 4 bases, with 15 bases spanning the gap. There are 15 residues in the CDR3. CDR1 is LGHDT and CDR2 is YNNKEL in the germline V gene (reference sequence). CDR3 amino acids: CASSQSAGMGTEAFF. As DNA, the CDR3 is TGTGCCAGCAGCCAGTCAGCAGGGATGGGCACTGAAGCTTTCTTT.

This clonotype has ten or more counts. The V and J genes are TRBV7-2 and TRBJ1-4, with a tentative D call TRBD1 (6 bases). Germline CDR1 SGHTA, CDR2 FQGNSA. The V end was cut by 0 bases, the J end by 8 bases, with 10 bases between. This CDR3 has 14 residues. The CDR3 loop is CASSLAGRGEKLFF. The CDR3 DNA is TGTGCCAGCAGCTTAGCGGGAAGGGGGGAAAAACTGTTTTTT.

This chain joins TRBV11-1 and TRBJ1-6, with 8 nucleotides matching TRBD1. Per the germline V gene, CDR1 is SGHAT and CDR2 is FQDESV (reference sequence). V dropped 5 bases and J dropped 8; count of bases not matched to a gene: 14. The length of the CDR3 is 17 residues. Here the CDR3 DNA reads TGTGCCAGCAGCAGCCAAAGACAGGGGCTAGGGGATTCACCCCTCCACTTT. Its translation: CASSSQRQGLGDSPLHF. The variable domain in full, with the rest retrieved from reference TRBV11-1 and TRBJ1-6, is EAEVAQSPRYKITEKSQAVAFWCDPISGHATLYWYRQILGQGPELLVQFQDESVVDDSQLPKDRFSAERLKGVDSTLKIQPAELGDSAMYLCASSSQRQGLGDSPLHFGNGTRLTVT.

This clonotype was found a few times. The chain's CDR3 is CASSPPLAADSYQYF. CDR3 DNA sequence: TGTGCCAGCAGTCCTCCCCTAGCGGCCGACTCATACCAGTACTTC. The chain links TRBV12-3 or TRBV12-4 to TRBJ2-5; TRBD2 matches at 7 bases. Trimming at V came to 5 bases and at J to 10 bases, leaving 16 bases not matched to a gene. This CDR3 comprises 15 residues.

This clonotype has a count of ten or more. The chain uses TRBV10-3 and TRBJ2-2, with D hard to call. The length of the CDR3 is 16 residues. CDR1 ENHRY and CDR2 SYGVKD come from the germline V gene. The germline V and J ends were trimmed by 2 bases and 0 bases, with 10 bases remaining between them. Here the CDR3 reads CAISELRLTNTGELFF. The DNA for the CDR3 is TGTGCCATCAGTGAGCTCAGGCTTACGAACACCGGGGAGCTGTTTTTT.

The sample holds many counts of this clonotype. In DNA form, the CDR3 reads TGTGCCAGCAGGTCGCGACAGGGGAGAACTGAAAAACTGTTTTTT. Translating it yields CASRSRQGRTEKLFF. The chain is built from TRBV12-3 or TRBV12-4 and TRBJ1-4, with 8 nucleotides matching TRBD1. After removal of 6 bases from V and 7 bases from J, the junction contained 10 bases not matched to a gene. This CDR3 has 15 residues.

This clonotype was recorded at least ten times. J is TRBJ2-1 and V is TRBV11-1; D unclear. The CDR3 spans 14 residues. The ends were cut back, 5 bases at V and 8 bases at J, with 16 bases in the middle. Per germline, CDR1 SGHAT and CDR2 FQDESV (reference sequence). The CDR3 nucleotides read TGTGCCAGCAGCCCCGGCTGGGGAAGCGATGAGCAGTTCTTC. Its protein product is CASSPGWGSDEQFF. Combining the CDR3 with reference TRBV11-1 and TRBJ2-1 gives the whole variable domain EAEVAQSPRYKITEKSQAVAFWCDPISGHATLYWYRQILGQGPELLVQFQDESVVDDSQLPKDRFSAERLKGVDSTLKIQPAELGDSAMYLCASSPGWGSDEQFFGPGTRLTVL.

The sample holds many counts of this clonotype. The rearrangement uses TRBV20-1 and TRBJ2-5; no clear D gene. Deletions cut 3 bases from V and 7 bases from J, with 12 bases between. CDR1 and CDR2 from the germline V gene are DFQATT and SNEGSKA (reference sequence). This CDR3 is built from 12 residues. As DNA, the CDR3 is TGCAGTGCTAGTCATCGTTCGGGGACCCAGTACTTC. Protein product: CSASHRSGTQYF.

Many counts were recorded for this clonotype. The chain combines TRBV11-2 with TRBJ1-2, with D hard to call. V lost 5 bases and J 0 bases, leaving 16 bases between the germline ends. This CDR3 is 16 amino acids long. CDR1 SGHAT and CDR2 FQNNGV come from the germline V gene. The CDR3 sequence: CASSRKGLRPNYGYTF. CDR3 in DNA: TGTGCCAGCAGCCGGAAAGGTCTGCGTCCTAACTATGGCTACACCTTC.

This clonotype has ten or more counts. The chain employs TRBV7-3 and TRBJ2-3, with TRBD2 matching over 16 bases. Germline V lookup: CDR1 SGHTA, CDR2 FQGTGA. The CDR3 contains 17 residues. Trimming took 4 bases from V and 4 from J; bases not matched to a gene: 5. The CDR3 coding sequence is TGTGCCAGCAGCTCGGGACTAGCGGGGGGGCTATCAGATACGCAGTATTTT. It codes for CASSSGLAGGLSDTQYF.

This clonotype was detected ten times or more. The chain carries TRBV7-9 and TRBJ2-2; no reliable D call. Germline V CDR1 and CDR2: SEHNR, FQNEAQ (reference sequence). The CDR3 has 11 amino acids. Trimming shortened V by 6 bases and J by 7 bases, and 6 bases separated the two germline ends. CDR3 in amino acids: CASSPLGELFF. The CDR3 DNA reads TGTGCCAGCAGTCCTCTCGGGGAGCTGTTTTTT.

The table lists this clonotype with a count of one. The V gene is TRBV18, the J gene TRBJ2-1; unclear D gene. The germline CDR1 and CDR2 sequences are KGHSH and LQKENI. The CDR3 length is 14 residues. The ends were cut back, 3 bases at V and 6 bases at J, with 12 bases in the middle. CDR3 region: CASSPRQARNEQFF. The DNA for the CDR3 is TGTGCCAGCTCACCTAGGCAGGCACGCAATGAGCAGTTCTTC.

This clonotype was observed at least ten times. This chain joins TRBV10-3 and TRBJ1-2, with D unclear. The V and J ends lost 3 bases and 6 bases respectively, with 11 bases between them. This CDR3 is built from 13 residues. The germline gives CDR1 ENHRY, CDR2 SYGVKD. The DNA for the CDR3 is TGTGCCATCAGTGAAGGGAGGGATGATGGCTACACCTTC. Protein product: CAISEGRDDGYTF.

J is TRBJ1-2 and V is TRBV28; TRBD1 matches 9 bases. Germline V CDR1 and CDR2: MDHEN, SYDVKM. The CDR3 spans 16 residues. V was pared by 5 bases and J by 9 bases, with 16 bases of the junction left unmatched. CDR3 in amino acids: CASSPRFGTGSRRYTF. In nucleotides, the CDR3 is TGTGCCAGCAGTCCCCGATTTGGGACAGGGAGTCGTCGCTACACCTTC.

As to this clonotype: A much larger clonotype is one base distant, so this may be a read error. The chain joins TRBV6-2 or TRBV6-3 to TRBJ2-2, with a weak D call TRBD2 (5 bases). Trimming pared 5 bases from V and 3 bases from J, leaving 13 bases between. The CDR3 loop spans 15 amino acids. The germline V gene encodes CDR1 MNHEY and CDR2 SVGEGT. The CDR3 region is CASSQFRTHTGELFF. The CDR3 DNA reads TGTGCCAGCAGTCAGTTCAGGACTCACACCGGGGAGCTGTTTTTT.

In its sample, this clonotype was seen many times. CDR3 residues: CASSHARNTIYF. For the CDR3, the DNA is TGTGCCAGCAGCCACGCACGAAACACCATATATTTT. V and J are TRBV12-3 or TRBV12-4 and TRBJ1-3; unclear D gene. V gave up 6 bases and J gave up 5 bases, with 8 bases separating them. This CDR3 is built from 12 residues.

J is TRBJ2-1 and V is TRBV20-1; 14 bases line up with TRBD2. V lost 3 bases and J lost 9; bases outside the gene matches: 10. The CDR3 sequence is 16 residues long. Germline V lookup: CDR1 DFQATT, CDR2 SNEGSKA (reference sequence). For the CDR3, the DNA is TGCAGTGCTAGCCGCTGGGGACTAGCGGGAGCGGGTGAGCAGTTCTTC. Translating it yields CSASRWGLAGAGEQFF.

The CDR3 spells CASSISGGASTDTQYF. The CDR3 DNA reads as TGTGCCAGCAGCATAAGCGGGGGAGCTAGCACAGATACGCAGTATTTT. The rearrangement uses TRBV9 and TRBJ2-3, with 8 bases matching TRBD2. V was pared by 4 bases and J by 0 bases, with 7 bases of the junction left unmatched. This CDR3 is 16 amino acids long. CDR1 is SGDLS, CDR2 YYNGEE, per germline.

There are many counts of this clonotype. The V gene is TRBV6-1, the J gene TRBJ1-6; possible D gene TRBD1, 6 bases. CDR1 MNHNS and CDR2 SASEGT come from the germline V gene. Between the trimmed V and J ends, which lost 1 base and 7 bases, there was a span of 20 bases. The CDR3 totals 18 residues. As DNA, the CDR3 is TGTGCCAGCAGTGAAGACACGGGGTTCTTTGGGGGCAATTCACCCCTCCACTTT. Its translation: CASSEDTGFFGGNSPLHF.